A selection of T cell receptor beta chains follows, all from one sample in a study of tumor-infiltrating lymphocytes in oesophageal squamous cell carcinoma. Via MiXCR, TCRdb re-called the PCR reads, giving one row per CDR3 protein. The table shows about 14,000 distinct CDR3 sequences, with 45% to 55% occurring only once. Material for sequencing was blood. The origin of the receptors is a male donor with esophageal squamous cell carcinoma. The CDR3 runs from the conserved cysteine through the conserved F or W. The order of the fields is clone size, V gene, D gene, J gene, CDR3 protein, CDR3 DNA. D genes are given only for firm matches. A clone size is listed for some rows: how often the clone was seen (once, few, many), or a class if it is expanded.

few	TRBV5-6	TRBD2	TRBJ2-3	CASSSGTSGSTQYF	TGTGCCAGCAGCTCCGGGACTAGCGGGAGTACGCAGTATTTT
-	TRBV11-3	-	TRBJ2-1	CASSADTTPSGEQFF	TGTGCCAGCAGCGCGGACACGACGCCCTCGGGGGAGCAGTTCTTC
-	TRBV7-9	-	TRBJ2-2	CASSLADRPGGELFF	TGTGCCAGCAGCTTAGCGGATCGTCCGGGCGGGGAGCTGTTTTTT
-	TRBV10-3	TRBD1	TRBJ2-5	CAIGDRGRETQYF	TGTGCCATCGGTGACAGGGGGCGCGAGACCCAGTACTTC
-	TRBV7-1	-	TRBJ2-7	CASSPLNLGVYEQYF	TGTGCCAGCAGCCCGTTAAACCTAGGGGTCTACGAGCAGTACTTC
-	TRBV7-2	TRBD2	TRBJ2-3	CASSSQTSGRWGTDTQYF	TGTGCCAGCAGCTCCCAGACTAGCGGGAGATGGGGCACAGATACGCAGTATTTT
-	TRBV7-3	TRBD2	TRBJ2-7	CASSRHAVAGAGLHYEQYF	TGTGCCAGCAGCCGACATGCGGTAGCGGGGGCCGGTCTTCACTACGAGCAGTACTTC
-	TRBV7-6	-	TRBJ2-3	CASSLALSPDTQYF	TGTGCCAGCAGCTTGGCCTTGAGTCCAGATACGCAGTATTTT
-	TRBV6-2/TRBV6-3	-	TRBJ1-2	CASTFGGNYGYTF	TGTGCCAGCACCTTCGGGGGGAACTATGGCTACACCTTC
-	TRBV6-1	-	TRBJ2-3	CASRKAGSFTDTQYF	TGTGCCAGCAGAAAGGCGGGAAGCTTCACAGATACGCAGTATTTT
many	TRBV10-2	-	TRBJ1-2	CASSDVSYYGYTF	TGCGCCAGCAGTGATGTGTCGTACTATGGCTACACCTTC
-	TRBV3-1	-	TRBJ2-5	CASMVGGTQETQYF	TGTGCCAGTATGGTGGGCGGGACGCAAGAGACCCAGTACTTC
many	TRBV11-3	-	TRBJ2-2	CASSSWRGWGTGELFF	TGTGCCAGCAGCTCCTGGAGGGGATGGGGCACCGGGGAGCTGTTTTTT
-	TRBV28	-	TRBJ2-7	CASSFLGGYEQYF	TGTGCCAGCAGTTTCTTGGGGGGCTACGAGCAGTACTTC
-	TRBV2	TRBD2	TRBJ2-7	CASSWAGGDTDTQYF	TGTGCCAGCAGTTGGGCGGGAGGTGACACAGATACGCAGTACTTC
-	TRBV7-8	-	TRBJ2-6	CASSLRGLDFSGANVLTF	TGTGCCAGCAGCTTACGAGGGCTGGATTTTTCTGGGGCCAACGTCCTGACTTTC
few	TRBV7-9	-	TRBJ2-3	CASSLGQFSTGELYF	TGTGCCAGCAGCTTAGGGCAGTTCAGCACCGGGGAGCTGTATTTT
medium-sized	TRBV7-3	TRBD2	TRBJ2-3	CASRNSGRDTDTQYF	TGTGCCAGCAGGAATAGCGGGAGGGACACAGATACGCAGTATTTT
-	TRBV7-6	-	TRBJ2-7	CASSPHGTNEQYF	TGTGCTAGCAGCCCCCATGGGACCAATGAGCAGTACTTC
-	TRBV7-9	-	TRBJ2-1	CASTQKVGVGYNEQFF	TGTGCCAGCACCCAAAAGGTGGGAGTCGGCTACAATGAGCAGTTCTTC
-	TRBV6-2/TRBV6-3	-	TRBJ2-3	CASSYSTWGYDTQYF	TGTGCCAGCAGTTACTCGACCTGGGGGTACGATACGCAGTATTTT
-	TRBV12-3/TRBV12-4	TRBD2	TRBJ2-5	CASSLGSGMSETQYF	TGTGCCAGCAGTTTAGGCAGCGGGATGTCGGAGACCCAGTACTTC
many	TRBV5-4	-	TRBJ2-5	CASSLRSVKETQYF	TGTGCCAGCAGCTTGCGGTCCGTTAAAGAGACCCAGTACTTC
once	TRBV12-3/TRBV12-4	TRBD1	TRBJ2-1	CASSGQGQGINEQFF	TGTGCCAGCAGTGGTCAGGGACAGGGGATCAATGAGCAGTTCTTC
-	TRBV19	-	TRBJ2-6	CASSRPDPLGWLHLRF	-
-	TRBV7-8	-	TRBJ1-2	CASSLGQNSGYTF	TGTGCCAGCAGCCTCGGACAGAACTCTGGCTACACCTTC
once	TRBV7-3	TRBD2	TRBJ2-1	CASSPRLAFYNEQFF	TGTGCCAGCAGCCCACGACTAGCGTTCTACAATGAGCAGTTCTTC
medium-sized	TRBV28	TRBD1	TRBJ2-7	CAIHGGTGGYEQYF	TGTGCCATCCATGGGGGGACAGGGGGGTACGAGCAGTACTTC
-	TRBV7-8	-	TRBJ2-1	CASSLVTSPYNEQFF	TGTGCCAGCAGCTTAGTGACTAGTCCCTACAATGAGCAGTTCTTC
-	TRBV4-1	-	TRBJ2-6	CASSQERGSGANVLTF	TGTGCCAGCAGCCAAGAACGGGGCTCTGGGGCCAACGTCCTGACTTTC
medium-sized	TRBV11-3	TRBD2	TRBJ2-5	CASSGRLAPQETQYF	TGTGCCAGCAGCGGACGACTAGCTCCCCAAGAGACCCAGTACTTC
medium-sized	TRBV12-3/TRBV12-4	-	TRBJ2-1	CASRRTLNSYNEQFF	TGTGCCAGCAGGCGGACTCTTAACTCCTACAATGAGCAGTTCTTC
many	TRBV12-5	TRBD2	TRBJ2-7	CASGSLSGTEQYF	TGTGCTAGTGGTTCTCTTAGCGGGACGGAGCAGTACTTC
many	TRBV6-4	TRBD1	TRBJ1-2	CASSRDSGYGYTF	TGTGCCAGCAGCCGGGACAGTGGGTATGGCTACACCTTC
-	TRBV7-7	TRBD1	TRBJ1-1	CAVQGAAKDTEAFF	TGTGCTGTACAGGGGGCAGCGAAGGACACTGAAGCTTTCTTT
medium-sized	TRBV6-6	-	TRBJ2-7	CASSYSPGGYEQYF	TGTGCCAGCAGTTACTCCCCAGGAGGGTACGAGCAGTACTTC
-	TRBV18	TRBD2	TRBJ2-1	CASSLAGDEQFF	TGTGCCAGCTCACTTGCGGGGGATGAGCAGTTCTTC
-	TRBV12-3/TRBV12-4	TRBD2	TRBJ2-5	CASSFTGAGGQETQYF	TGTGCCAGCAGTTTTACCGGGGCGGGAGGCCAAGAGACCCAGTACTTC
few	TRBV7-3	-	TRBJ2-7	CASSPGLANEQYF	TGTGCCAGCAGTCCGGGACTGGCAAATGAGCAGTACTTC
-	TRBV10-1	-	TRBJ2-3	CASSESQPTDTQYF	TGCGCCAGCAGTGAGTCGCAGCCCACAGATACGCAGTATTTT
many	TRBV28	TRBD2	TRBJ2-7	CASSLVSGTSVSYEQYF	TGTGCCAGCAGTTTAGTGTCCGGGACTAGCGTTTCCTACGAGCAGTACTTC